These 31 T cell receptor beta chains share one sample of origin, sequenced in a study of a mutant IDH1 vaccine in newly diagnosed glioma. No antigen is known for these receptors. Here immunoSEQ multiplex PCR was the method, and the copy in TCRdb shows in-frame clones only, minus some. Among fewer than 70,000 clones listed, about 87% were seen once. Indicated time point: week 35, safety follow-up. Mutant IDH1 20-mer peptide, at 300 ug, made up each vaccine dose, with topical imiquimod. The sequences come from PBMCs, collected from a glioma patient whose treatment included an IDH1 peptide vaccine. All receptors come from a man aged 25 to 45 with glioma.

The chain carries TRBV7-9 and TRBJ2-2; no definite D call. Per germline, CDR1 SEHNR and CDR2 FQNEAQ (reference sequence). This CDR3 spans 14 amino acids. Trimming took 2 bases from V and 6 from J, leaving 10 bases between them. This CDR3 reads CASSLILTAGELFF. Here the CDR3 DNA reads TGTGCCAGCAGCTTAATTCTTACAGCCGGGGAGCTGTTTTTT.

This chain uses TRBV29-1 with TRBJ1-2; 9 bases align to TRBD1. The CDR3 consists of 13 residues. Per the germline V gene, CDR1 is SQVTM and CDR2 is ANQGSEA. Germline trimming cut 4 bases from V and 8 bases from J; bases unmatched to any gene: 8. CDR3 loop: CSVVEQGAGGYTF. In DNA, the CDR3 is TGCAGCGTTGTCGAACAGGGGGCGGGAGGCTACACCTTC.

The V and J genes are TRBV7-3 and TRBJ1-1; D unclear. V was trimmed by 5 bases and J by 1 base, leaving 8 bases between them. The germline V gene encodes CDR1 SGHTA and CDR2 FQGTGA. This CDR3 region has 13 residues. The DNA for the CDR3 is TGTGCCAGCAGCCCCTACCCGAACACTGAAGCTTTCTTT. Translation gives CASSPYPNTEAFF.

This clone was counted a few times. The chain joins TRBV4-1 to TRBJ1-1, with D possibly being TRBD1 (5 bases). Germline V gene lookup returns CDR1 MGHRA and CDR2 YSYEKL. V dropped 6 bases and J dropped 6 bases, with 20 bases sitting between them. The CDR3 runs 15 residues. CDR3 in DNA: TGCGCCAGCAGTCACAACCGGGGGGTGGAGTCTGAAGCTTTCTTT. This gives the protein CASSHNRGVESEAFF.

The chain links TRBV7-9 to TRBJ1-2; perhaps TRBD1 as D (5 bases). The germline CDR1 and CDR2 sequences are SEHNR and FQNEAQ (reference sequence). With 5 bases removed from V and 6 bases from J, the gap between germline ends came to 25 bases. The CDR3 spans 17 residues. The CDR3 sequence: CASSRNPSGGVLHGYTF. The CDR3 DNA is TGTGCCAGCAGCCGCAACCCCTCGGGGGGGGTCCTTCATGGCTACACCTTC.

V usage is TRBV6-1 and J usage is TRBJ2-1, with D possibly being TRBD1 (5 bases). The germline V gene encodes CDR1 MNHNS and CDR2 SASEGT. The CDR3 extends over 15 amino acids. V dropped 3 bases and J dropped 9 bases, with 18 bases sitting between them. CDR3 DNA sequence: TGTGCCAGCAGTGACCCGAGGACATCGGAACGTGAGCAGTTCTTC. This sequence encodes CASSDPRTSEREQFF.

The genes are TRBV2 and TRBJ2-7, with D perhaps being TRBD1 or TRBD2 (5 bases each). CDR3 length: 15 residues. V lost 4 bases and J 0 bases, leaving 13 bases between the germline ends. Germline V gives CDR1 SNHLY, CDR2 FYNNEI. The CDR3 bases are TGTGCCAGCAGTGCCGAGAGGGGTTACTCCTACGAGCAGTACTTC. Its protein is CASSAERGYSYEQYF.

The chain couples TRBV28 to TRBJ2-7, with 8 bases aligning to TRBD2. V shed 2 bases, J shed 3 bases, and the junction held 6 bases outside the gene matches. Germline loops: CDR1 MDHEN, CDR2 SYDVKM. The CDR3 sequence is 15 residues long. The CDR3 DNA follows: TGTGCCAGCAGTTTAGGGGCGGGGGGACTCTACGAGCAGTACTTC. It translates to CASSLGAGGLYEQYF.

This clone was picked up a small number of times. The V call is TRBV19, the J call TRBJ1-1; perhaps TRBD1 as D (6 bases). CDR3 size: 17 residues. The ends were cut back, 6 bases at V and 0 bases at J, with 20 bases in the middle. Germline V gene sequence: CDR1 LNHDA, CDR2 SQIVND (reference sequence). CDR3 sequence (DNA): TGTGCCAGTAGATATTCAGGGGCAGGGACGGTGAACACTGAAGCTTTCTTT. Residues: CASRYSGAGTVNTEAFF.

The V and J genes are TRBV6-6 and TRBJ1-1, with unresolved D. The CDR3 loop spans 13 amino acids. CDR1 and CDR2 from the germline V gene are MNHNY and SVGAGI (reference sequence). The V gene lost 7 bases and the J gene lost 8 bases, with 17 bases spanning the gap. The CDR3 region has the DNA TGTGCCAGCAATGGCGACCCATCTGGGGAAGCTTTCTTT. Encoded protein: CASNGDPSGEAFF.

This clone appeared once. This chain links TRBV19 with TRBJ1-1; TRBD1 is a possible D gene (6 bases). Trimming cost V 7 bases and J 3 bases, with 18 bases left between them. The CDR3 covers 15 residues. Germline V gene lookup returns CDR1 LNHDA and CDR2 SQIVND (reference sequence). CDR3 sequence: CASKGEGGKDTEAFF. As DNA, the CDR3 is TGTGCCAGTAAGGGGGAGGGGGGTAAGGACACTGAAGCTTTCTTT.

The chain recombines TRBV5-5 with TRBJ1-1, with a tentative D call TRBD1 (6 bases). V was trimmed by 0 bases and J by 6 bases, leaving 9 bases between them. The CDR3 is made up of 13 amino acids. The germline V gene encodes CDR1 SGHKS and CDR2 YYEKEE (reference sequence). The CDR3 region is CASSLARGAEAFF. For the CDR3, the DNA is TGTGCCAGCAGCTTGGCCAGGGGAGCTGAAGCTTTCTTT.

CDR3 DNA: TGTGCCAGCAGCTTATGGACAGGGGGAGGTCTCTACGAGCAGTACTTC. Protein sequence: CASSLWTGGGLYEQYF. The chain joins TRBV13 to TRBJ2-7; 10 nucleotides match TRBD1. V lost 2 bases to trimming and J lost 3 bases; unmatched junction nucleotides: 7. The CDR3 length is 16 residues. Germline V CDR1 and CDR2: PRHDT, FYEKMQ (reference sequence).

The rearrangement joins TRBV6-6 to TRBJ2-7; D is possibly TRBD1 (6 bases). Between the trimmed V and J ends, which lost 4 bases and 0 bases, there was a span of 16 bases. The CDR3 is made up of 16 amino acids. Germline V gene data show CDR1 as MNHNY and CDR2 as SVGAGI (reference sequence). Written as DNA, the CDR3 is TGTGCCAGCAGTTTCCCAGGGGTCACGAACTCCTACGAGCAGTACTTC. Translation: CASSFPGVTNSYEQYF.

V usage is TRBV28 and J usage is TRBJ2-1; 13 nucleotides agree with TRBD2. This CDR3 has 14 amino acids. V shed 5 bases, J shed 8 bases, and the junction held 3 bases outside the gene matches. In germline, CDR1 is MDHEN, CDR2 SYDVKM. The CDR3 region is CASSPGLAGYEQFF. CDR3 bases: TGTGCCAGCAGTCCGGGACTAGCGGGATATGAGCAGTTCTTC.

This clone showed up just once. The CDR3 coding sequence is TGTGCCAGCAGTTCGGACAGCGGCTACGAGCAGTACTTC. Translation: CASSSDSGYEQYF. V usage is TRBV2 and J usage is TRBJ2-7; perhaps TRBD1 as D (6 bases). The CDR3 totals 13 residues. The germline CDR1 and CDR2 sequences are SNHLY and FYNNEI. V gave up 5 bases and J gave up 3 bases, with 11 bases separating them.

The J gene is TRBJ2-5, the V gene TRBV11-2; the D is unclear. The germline V gene has CDR1 SGHAT and CDR2 FQNNGV. Trimming cost V 5 bases and J 0 bases, with 13 bases left between them. The CDR3 consists of 15 residues. This CDR3 is CASSLTNLYQETQYF. The CDR3 DNA is TGTGCCAGCAGCCTAACAAACCTGTACCAAGAGACCCAGTACTTC.

This chain uses TRBV30 with TRBJ2-1, with TRBD2 matching 10 bases. The germline V gene has CDR1 GTSNPN and CDR2 SVGIG (reference sequence). The CDR3 runs to 16 residues. Losses at the gene ends were 0 bases for V and 9 bases for J; bases not matched to a gene: 11. CDR3 region: CAWSVGRSSGRGEQFF. The CDR3, as DNA: TGTGCCTGGAGTGTCGGTCGGTCTAGCGGGAGAGGTGAGCAGTTCTTC.

The J gene is TRBJ1-4, the V gene TRBV28, with D uncertain. The CDR3 covers 15 residues. Trimming removed 6 bases at V and 5 bases at J, with 16 bases between. The V gene's germline CDR1 is MDHEN and CDR2 SYDVKM. The CDR3 nucleotides read TGTGCCAGCAGGTATCGACGGGCTTTGAATGAAAAACTGTTTTTT. This translates into CASRYRRALNEKLFF.

CDR3 in DNA: TGTGCCAGCAGAGGGGGGCTAGCGGGAGGGCCGTATCAAGAGACCCAGTACTTC. Protein sequence: CASRGGLAGGPYQETQYF. V gene TRBV21-1 combines with J gene TRBJ2-5; the D call in the table, TRBD2, was not verified against the DNA. TRBV21-1 is given as a pseudogene. The length of the CDR3 is 18 residues.

The chain combines TRBV9 with TRBJ1-1, with D possibly matching TRBD1 (5 bases). Germline V gives CDR1 SGDLS, CDR2 YYNGEE. Trimming stripped 2 bases from V and 2 bases from J, with 10 bases between. This CDR3 has 14 amino acids. CDR3 residues: CASSVSGGNTEAFF. DNA of the CDR3: TGTGCCAGCAGCGTGAGCGGGGGAAACACTGAAGCTTTCTTT.

The J gene is TRBJ1-3, the V gene TRBV11-3; D is undetermined. The CDR3 length is 12 residues. The ends were cut back, 6 bases at V and 5 bases at J, with 8 bases in the middle. Germline-derived CDR1 and CDR2 are SGHNT and YENEEA. The CDR3 sequence: CASSPDRNTIYF. In nucleotides, the CDR3 is TGTGCCAGCAGTCCCGACCGAAACACCATATATTTT.

The chain recombines TRBV7-2 with TRBJ2-5; D may correspond to TRBD1 or TRBD2 (6 bases each). The V gene's germline CDR1 is SGHTA and CDR2 FQGNSA. Trimming pared 7 bases from V and 5 bases from J, leaving 23 bases between. This CDR3 has 16 amino acids. This CDR3 reads CASNPKYGGAGETQYF. As DNA, the CDR3 is TGTGCCAGCAACCCGAAATACGGGGGCGCAGGGGAGACCCAGTACTTC.

This chain links TRBV18 with TRBJ1-1; D possibly corresponds to TRBD1 (5 bases). The V and J ends lost 5 bases and 1 base respectively, with 8 bases between them. The CDR3 is 13 residues long. Germline V CDR1 and CDR2: KGHSH, LQKENI. CDR3 nucleotide sequence: TGTGCCAGCTCAGCGACAGAGAACACTGAAGCTTTCTTT. Translated: CASSATENTEAFF.

The chain links TRBV5-1 to TRBJ1-2, with a tentative D call TRBD1 (5 bases). Deletions cut 5 bases from V and 3 bases from J, with 14 bases between. The CDR3 consists of 14 residues. The germline V gene encodes CDR1 SGHRS and CDR2 YFSETQ. The CDR3 DNA reads as TGCGCCAGCAGGCTTACAGGTTCAGACTATGGCTACACCTTC. Translating gives CASRLTGSDYGYTF. The full variable domain, with the rest looked up from reference TRBV5-1 and TRBJ1-2, is KAGVTQTPRYLIKTRGQQVTLSCSPISGHRSVSWYQQTPGQGLQFLFEYFSETQRNKGNFPGRFSGRQFSNSRSEMNVSTLELGDSALYLCASRLTGSDYGYTFGSGTRLTVV.

The chain couples TRBV5-6 to TRBJ2-7, with TRBD1 identical over 8 bases. Germline V gene data show CDR1 as SGHDT and CDR2 as YYEEEE. V dropped 4 bases and J dropped 6; count of bases not matched to a gene: 12. This CDR3 has 15 amino acids. The CDR3 spells CASSLRWQGAREQYF. The CDR3 bases are TGTGCCAGCAGCCTGCGATGGCAGGGGGCTCGCGAGCAGTACTTC.

The rearrangement uses TRBV6-1 and TRBJ2-7; 11 bases line up with TRBD1. Germline loops: CDR1 MNHNS, CDR2 SASEGT. V dropped 2 bases and J dropped 3; count of bases not matched to a gene: 3. The CDR3 extends over 15 amino acids. This chain's CDR3 is CASSETGTGGYEQYF. The CDR3 DNA sequence: TGTGCCAGCAGTGAAACGGGGACAGGGGGCTACGAGCAGTACTTC.

Only one count was recorded for this clone. This sequence joins TRBV19 and TRBJ1-6, with a possible D match to TRBD1 (6 bases). Germline values: CDR1 LNHDA, CDR2 SQIVND (reference sequence). The CDR3 totals 15 residues. The germline V and J ends were trimmed by 6 bases and 8 bases, with 17 bases remaining between them. The DNA for the CDR3 is TGTGCCAGTAGCCCCGACGGGGGCGCGCATTCACCCCTCCACTTT. Translating gives CASSPDGGAHSPLHF.

The chain has TRBV6-6 and TRBJ2-5; 10 nucleotides match TRBD2. Trimming took 5 bases from V and 2 from J; bases not matched to a gene: 2. The CDR3 runs to 14 residues. The germline V gene has CDR1 MNHNY and CDR2 SVGAGI (reference sequence). The CDR3 reads CASSSGGVQETQYF. The CDR3, as DNA: TGTGCCAGCAGTAGCGGGGGGGTTCAAGAGACCCAGTACTTC.

The chain combines TRBV28 with TRBJ2-1; TRBD2 agrees at 9 bases. V lost 7 bases and J lost 4; bases outside the gene matches: 5. CDR3 size: 14 residues. CDR1 is MDHEN and CDR2 is SYDVKM in the germline V gene. The CDR3 is CASKTSGSYNEQFF. The CDR3 DNA sequence: TGTGCCAGCAAAACTAGCGGGTCATACAATGAGCAGTTCTTC.

The chain is built from TRBV7-8 and TRBJ1-3; perhaps TRBD1 as D (5 bases). Germline CDR1 reads SGHVS; CDR2 reads FQNEAQ. The CDR3 is 16 residues long. The ends were cut back, 0 bases at V and 1 base at J, with 10 bases in the middle. The CDR3 DNA is TGTGCCAGCAGCTTAGCGGGGGTAGGGTCTGGAAACACCATATATTTT. Protein: CASSLAGVGSGNTIYF.